This TCR beta chain originates from a study of graft-versus-host responses after intestinal transplantation. Study context: For 3 to 4 years after anti-thymocyte globulin induction, all recipients took tacrolimus and steroids.

Regarding this clone: Its specificity is not known.

Here immunoSEQ multiplex PCR was the method, and the copy in TCRdb shows in-frame clones only, minus some. The sample contains some 97,000 clones, roughly 84% of which appear only once. Looked up from germline, CDR1 is SGHNT and CDR2 is YENEEA. This CDR3 is 13 amino acids long. The V gene lost 4 bases and the J gene lost 2 bases, with 7 bases spanning the gap. Study-wide results and limits: Allografts of patients with graft-donor T cell macrochimerism showed high graft-versus-host to host-versus-graft clone ratios. Detection of GvH clones occurred in recipient marrow, and some had their first appearance in ileum or blood.

The chain combines TRBV11-3 with TRBJ2-3, with no clear D. This receptor was identified in a human donor who was the organ donor for an intestinal transplant. The starting material was unstimulated CD4+ T cells sorted from spleen or lymph node cells, obtained before transplant. The chain's CDR3 is CASSSKYTDTQYF. The CDR3 nucleotides are TGTGCCAGCAGCTCCAAATACACAGATACGCAGTATTTT.